Listed below are T cell receptor beta chains from one sample, sequenced in a study of cytomegalovirus exposure and HLA in healthy donors. Profiling relied on immunoSEQ multiplex PCR, and the TCRdb table lists in-frame clones only, not all of them. The sample contains 300,000 to 400,000 clones, roughly 89% of which appear only once. Sequenced material: PBMCs. All receptors derive from a woman aged 18-29 years in good health and CMV-seronegative. The conserved cysteine and the conserved F or W are not part of the CDR3 here. The D gene is left open where the match is weak. A row's size may be missing; if present it is once, few, many or a size class.

J gene: TRBJ1-5
clone size: once
D gene: .
V gene: TRBV5-4
CDR3 protein: ASSLGQNQPQH

J gene: TRBJ2-7
clone size: .
D gene: .
V gene: TRBV19
CDR3 protein: ASSDRGGQGYEQY

J gene: TRBJ1-1
clone size: .
D gene: TRBD1
V gene: TRBV28
CDR3 protein: ASFANRGAEAF

J gene: TRBJ1-2
clone size: .
D gene: .
V gene: TRBV19
CDR3 protein: ASSITWGRGDGYT

J gene: TRBJ2-5
clone size: .
D gene: .
V gene: TRBV6-1
CDR3 protein: ASSEGVLNLETQY

J gene: TRBJ1-6
clone size: .
D gene: TRBD1
V gene: TRBV28
CDR3 protein: ASSVAYTGGGPLH

J gene: TRBJ2-7
clone size: .
D gene: .
V gene: TRBV2
CDR3 protein: ASSAIPGADEQY

J gene: TRBJ2-5
clone size: many
D gene: TRBD2
V gene: TRBV4-1
CDR3 protein: ASSLAGGIQETQY

J gene: TRBJ2-7
clone size: .
D gene: .
V gene: TRBV2
CDR3 protein: ATTTDGAYEQY

J gene: TRBJ1-2
clone size: once
D gene: TRBD1
V gene: TRBV30
CDR3 protein: AWKQGALDYGYT

J gene: TRBJ2-7
clone size: .
D gene: .
V gene: TRBV9
CDR3 protein: ASSVAGDTYEQY

J gene: TRBJ2-7
clone size: .
D gene: TRBD2
V gene: TRBV30
CDR3 protein: AGSSGAYEQY

J gene: TRBJ1-1
clone size: .
D gene: .
V gene: TRBV5-1
CDR3 protein: ASSWGGPEAF

J gene: TRBJ1-1
clone size: .
D gene: .
V gene: TRBV4-1
CDR3 protein: ASSPSLDSLNTEAF

J gene: TRBJ2-3
clone size: .
D gene: TRBD2
V gene: TRBV5-1
CDR3 protein: ASSFRTSGGAGVTDTQY

J gene: TRBJ2-1
clone size: .
D gene: .
V gene: TRBV29-1
CDR3 protein: SVELYNEQF

J gene: TRBJ2-5
clone size: .
D gene: TRBD1
V gene: TRBV5-4
CDR3 protein: ASSPGQGIETQY

J gene: TRBJ1-4
clone size: .
D gene: .
V gene: TRBV10-3
CDR3 protein: AISDRSGEKLF

J gene: TRBJ2-3
clone size: .
D gene: .
V gene: TRBV7-6
CDR3 protein: ASSAIGGGTDTQY

J gene: TRBJ2-2
clone size: .
D gene: TRBD2
V gene: TRBV9
CDR3 protein: ASSVGGGTTGELF

J gene: TRBJ2-3
clone size: .
D gene: .
V gene: TRBV6-5
CDR3 protein: ATQTPGDTQY

J gene: TRBJ1-5
clone size: .
D gene: .
V gene: TRBV19
CDR3 protein: ASTSGGRQPQH

J gene: TRBJ2-2
clone size: .
D gene: .
V gene: TRBV5-1
CDR3 protein: ASTDREAGELF

J gene: TRBJ1-5
clone size: .
D gene: TRBD1
V gene: TRBV30
CDR3 protein: AWSVRGTGESQPQH

J gene: TRBJ2-3
clone size: .
D gene: TRBD1
V gene: TRBV30
CDR3 protein: AWSVSGQGANTQY

J gene: TRBJ2-1
clone size: .
D gene: TRBD1
V gene: TRBV4-1
CDR3 protein: ASSLKPLTGDSYNEQF

J gene: TRBJ1-2
clone size: .
D gene: .
V gene: TRBV30
CDR3 protein: AWSVGRGGGYT

J gene: TRBJ2-1
clone size: .
D gene: TRBD2
V gene: TRBV7-9
CDR3 protein: ASSLGTSGLSSYNEQF

J gene: TRBJ2-1
clone size: .
D gene: .
V gene: TRBV7-3
CDR3 protein: ASSLTISRNEQF

J gene: TRBJ1-5
clone size: .
D gene: .
V gene: TRBV28
CDR3 protein: ASSLRGTQPQH

J gene: TRBJ2-3
clone size: .
D gene: TRBD2
V gene: TRBV5-6
CDR3 protein: ASSFGPSGGRLTDTQY

J gene: TRBJ2-3
clone size: .
D gene: .
V gene: TRBV18
CDR3 protein: ASSPPRQVRGTQY

J gene: TRBJ1-2
clone size: .
D gene: TRBD1
V gene: TRBV5-1
CDR3 protein: ASSASPGQGVGGYT

J gene: TRBJ1-4
clone size: once
D gene: TRBD1
V gene: TRBV27
CDR3 protein: ASTTAGQGGEKLF

J gene: TRBJ2-2
clone size: .
D gene: .
V gene: TRBV7-6
CDR3 protein: ASTRGSTGELF

J gene: TRBJ1-4
clone size: .
D gene: .
V gene: TRBV28
CDR3 protein: ASSLSGRLGKLF

J gene: TRBJ2-5
clone size: .
D gene: TRBD2
V gene: TRBV28
CDR3 protein: ASSPRTSQETQY

J gene: TRBJ2-3
clone size: .
D gene: TRBD2
V gene: TRBV4-1
CDR3 protein: ASSHPGLAGGPGKDTQY

J gene: TRBJ1-5
clone size: .
D gene: TRBD1
V gene: TRBV4-2
CDR3 protein: ASSQLAPTGNSNQPQH

J gene: TRBJ2-7
clone size: .
D gene: .
V gene: TRBV2
CDR3 protein: ASGGRGRHYEQY

J gene: TRBJ2-5
clone size: .
D gene: .
V gene: TRBV27
CDR3 protein: ASSSWRGETQY

J gene: TRBJ2-7
clone size: few
D gene: .
V gene: TRBV5-4
CDR3 protein: ASSGSSPYEQY

J gene: TRBJ2-7
clone size: .
D gene: .
V gene: TRBV7-9
CDR3 protein: ASSFGRYSYEQY

J gene: TRBJ2-1
clone size: .
D gene: TRBD2
V gene: TRBV27
CDR3 protein: ASSSLADRNEQF

J gene: TRBJ2-5
clone size: once
D gene: TRBD2
V gene: TRBV6-1
CDR3 protein: ASSAGRRTTSGEEETQY

J gene: TRBJ2-7
clone size: few
D gene: .
V gene: TRBV6-1
CDR3 protein: ASSAYEQY

J gene: TRBJ2-7
clone size: .
D gene: TRBD1
V gene: TRBV28
CDR3 protein: ASRLKGGTYEQY

J gene: TRBJ2-7
clone size: .
D gene: .
V gene: TRBV7-8
CDR3 protein: ASSLALYEQY

J gene: TRBJ2-7
clone size: once
D gene: .
V gene: TRBV28
CDR3 protein: ASSLTPSYEQY

J gene: TRBJ1-5
clone size: .
D gene: .
V gene: TRBV6-1
CDR3 protein: ASSLAGYQPQH

J gene: TRBJ2-7
clone size: few
D gene: TRBD2
V gene: TRBV11-2
CDR3 protein: ASSSGINYEQY

J gene: TRBJ1-2
clone size: .
D gene: .
V gene: TRBV28
CDR3 protein: ASAPGQTYGYT